This T cell receptor beta chain was recorded in a study of technical replicates of blood from four donors. TCRdb keeps only in-frame clones here, not all; method: immunoSEQ multiplex PCR. The data show around 50,000 clones, 92% seen once. The CDR3 consists of 14 residues. Germline V gene data show CDR1 as MNHEY and CDR2 as SVGAGI. Trimming pared 6 bases from V and 4 bases from J, leaving 13 bases between. This TCR derives from a human donor in good health. Some clones in this sample may be carry-over from other donors' samples. Material: PBMCs. J is TRBJ1-5 and V is TRBV6-5, with unresolved D. The CDR3 DNA is TGTGCCAGCAGCCGCTCCTACAGAAATCAGCCCCAGCATTTT. It yields the protein CASSRSYRNQPQHF.